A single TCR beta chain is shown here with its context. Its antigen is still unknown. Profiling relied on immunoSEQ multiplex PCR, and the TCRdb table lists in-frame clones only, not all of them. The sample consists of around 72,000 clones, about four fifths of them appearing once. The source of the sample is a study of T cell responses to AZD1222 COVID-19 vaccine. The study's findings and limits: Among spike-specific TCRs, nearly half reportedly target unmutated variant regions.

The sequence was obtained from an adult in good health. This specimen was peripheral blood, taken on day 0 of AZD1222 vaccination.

The CDR3 DNA follows: TGTGCCAGCAGCCAACCTAGCAGGTTGGATGAGCAGTTCTTC. This gives the protein CASSQPSRLDEQFF. This chain connects TRBV14 to TRBJ2-1, with a possible D match to TRBD2 (5 bases). The germline V gene encodes CDR1 SGHDN and CDR2 FVKESK. The CDR3 sequence is 14 residues long. V dropped 2 bases and J dropped 8 bases, with 13 bases sitting between them.